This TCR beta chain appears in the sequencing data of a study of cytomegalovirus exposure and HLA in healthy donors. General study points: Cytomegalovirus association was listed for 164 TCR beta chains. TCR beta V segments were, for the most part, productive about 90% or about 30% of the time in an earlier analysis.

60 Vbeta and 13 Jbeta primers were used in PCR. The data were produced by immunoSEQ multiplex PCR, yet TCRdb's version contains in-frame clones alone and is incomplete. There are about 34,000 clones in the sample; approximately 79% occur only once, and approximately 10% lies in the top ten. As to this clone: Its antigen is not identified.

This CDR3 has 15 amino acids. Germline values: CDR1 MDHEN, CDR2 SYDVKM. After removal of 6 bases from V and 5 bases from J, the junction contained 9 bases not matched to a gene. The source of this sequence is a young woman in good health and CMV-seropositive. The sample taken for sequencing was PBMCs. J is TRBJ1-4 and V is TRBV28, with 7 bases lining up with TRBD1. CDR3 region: CASSPRQGGNEKLFF. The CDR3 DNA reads TGTGCCAGCAGCCCCCGACAGGGTGGGAATGAAAAACTGTTTTTT.